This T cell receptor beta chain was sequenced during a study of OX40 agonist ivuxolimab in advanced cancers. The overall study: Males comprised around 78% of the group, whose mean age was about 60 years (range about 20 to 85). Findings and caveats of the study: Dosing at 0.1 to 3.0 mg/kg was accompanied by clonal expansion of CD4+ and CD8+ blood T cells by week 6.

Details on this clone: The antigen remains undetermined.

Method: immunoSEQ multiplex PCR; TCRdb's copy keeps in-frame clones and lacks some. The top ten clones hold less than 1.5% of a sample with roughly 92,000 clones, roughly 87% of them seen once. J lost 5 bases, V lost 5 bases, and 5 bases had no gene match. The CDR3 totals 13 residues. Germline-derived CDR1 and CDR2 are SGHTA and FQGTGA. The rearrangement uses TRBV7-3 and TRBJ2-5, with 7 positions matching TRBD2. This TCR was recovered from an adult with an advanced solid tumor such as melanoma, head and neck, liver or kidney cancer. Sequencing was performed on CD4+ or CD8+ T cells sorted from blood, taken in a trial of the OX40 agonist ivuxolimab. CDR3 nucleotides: TGTGCCAGCAGCCCAAGCGGGACGGAGACCCAGTACTTC. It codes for CASSPSGTETQYF.